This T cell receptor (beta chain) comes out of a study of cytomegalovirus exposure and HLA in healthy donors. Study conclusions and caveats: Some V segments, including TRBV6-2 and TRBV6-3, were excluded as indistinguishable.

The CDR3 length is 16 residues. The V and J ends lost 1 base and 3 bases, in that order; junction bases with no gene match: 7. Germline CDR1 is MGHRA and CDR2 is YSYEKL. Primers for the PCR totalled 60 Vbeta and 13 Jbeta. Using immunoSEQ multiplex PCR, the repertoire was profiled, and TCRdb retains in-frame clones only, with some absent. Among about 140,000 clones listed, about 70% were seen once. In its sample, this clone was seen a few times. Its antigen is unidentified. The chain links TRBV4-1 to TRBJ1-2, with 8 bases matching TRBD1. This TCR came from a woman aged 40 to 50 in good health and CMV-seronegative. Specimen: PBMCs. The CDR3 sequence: CASSQGSGGSHYGYTF. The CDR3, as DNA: TGCGCCAGCAGCCAAGGCTCAGGGGGCTCTCACTATGGCTACACCTTC.